These 18 T cell receptor beta chains came from one sample sequenced in a study of OX40 agonist ivuxolimab in advanced cancers. Assay used: immunoSEQ multiplex PCR; TCRdb lists only in-frame clones, some missing. The data contain approximately 49,000 clones, around 84% of them singletons. Here the sequenced sample was CD4+ or CD8+ T cells sorted from blood, taken in a trial of the OX40 agonist ivuxolimab. These receptors all come from an adult with an advanced solid tumor such as melanoma, head and neck, liver or kidney cancer.

This sequence joins TRBV5-1 and TRBJ2-7; no clear D gene. From germline, CDR1 is SGHRS and CDR2 YFSETQ. The V gene lost 0 bases and the J gene lost 5 bases, with 12 bases spanning the gap. CDR3 length: 14 residues. In DNA form, the CDR3 reads TGCGCCAGCAGCTTGGTCGTTGGGGTGGACGAGCAGTACTTC. Amino acids: CASSLVVGVDEQYF.

The chain has TRBV19 and TRBJ1-3, with D possibly matching TRBD1 (5 bases). V lost 6 bases and J lost 0, with 12 bases in between. Germline-derived CDR1 and CDR2 are LNHDA and SQIVND (reference sequence). The CDR3 consists of 15 residues. The CDR3 region has the DNA TGTGCCAGTAGCCAGACAGCCAACTCTGGAAACACCATATATTTT. Protein sequence: CASSQTANSGNTIYF.

The chain has TRBV5-1 and TRBJ2-7, with D possibly TRBD1 on 5 matching bases. V lost 2 bases, J lost 2 bases, and 17 bases lay in between. The CDR3 has 16 residues. Looked up from germline, CDR1 is SGHRS and CDR2 is YFSETQ. CDR3 sequence (DNA): TGCGCCAGCAGCTTAACAGGAACCACACCTCCCTACGAGCAGTACTTC. Protein product: CASSLTGTTPPYEQYF.

The gene calls are TRBV6-6 and TRBJ2-3; TRBD1 or TRBD2 may be the D gene (5 bases each). The CDR3 totals 14 residues. Trimming shortened V by 2 bases and J by 3 bases, and 9 bases separated the two germline ends. Per the germline V gene, CDR1 is MNHNY and CDR2 is SVGAGI (reference sequence). The CDR3 loop is CASSYLRGTDTQYF. CDR3 DNA: TGTGCCAGCAGTTACCTGAGGGGAACAGATACGCAGTATTTT.

This rearrangement joins TRBV7-2 to TRBJ2-2; the match to TRBD2 covers 7 bases. The CDR3 runs 16 residues. Trimming at V came to 4 bases and at J to 2 bases, leaving 7 bases not matched to a gene. In germline, CDR1 is SGHTA, CDR2 FQGNSA. The CDR3 nucleotides are TGTGCCAGCAGCTCCCTTGCGGGAGTAAACACCGGGGAGCTGTTTTTT. It translates to CASSSLAGVNTGELFF. Full variable domain (rest looked up from reference TRBV7-2 and TRBJ2-2): GAGVSQSPSNKVTEKGKDVELRCDPISGHTALYWYRQSLGQGLEFLIYFQGNSAPDKSGLPSDRFSAERTGGSVSTLTIQRTQQEDSAVYLCASSSLAGVNTGELFFGEGSRLTVL.

This clone showed up just once. This CDR3 reads CASSKYNEQFF. DNA for the CDR3: TGTGCCAGTAGTAAATACAATGAGCAGTTCTTC. V usage is TRBV19 and J usage is TRBJ2-1; D gene uncertain. The ends were cut back, 4 bases at V and 4 bases at J, with 2 bases in the middle. The CDR3 runs to 11 residues. Germline CDR1 is LNHDA and CDR2 is SQIVND (reference sequence).

V gene TRBV7-2 combines with J gene TRBJ2-7, with unresolved D. The germline V and J ends were trimmed by 4 bases and 3 bases, with 10 bases remaining between them. This CDR3 has 13 amino acids. CDR1 and CDR2 from the germline V gene are SGHTA and FQGNSA. The chain's CDR3 is CASSSKTLYEQYF. The DNA for the CDR3 is TGTGCCAGCAGCTCCAAAACCCTCTACGAGCAGTACTTC.

The chain has TRBV5-1 and TRBJ2-7; D is possibly TRBD2 (5 bases). The V and J ends lost 5 bases and 4 bases respectively, with 13 bases between them. This CDR3 spans 13 amino acids. CDR1 is SGHRS and CDR2 is YFSETQ in the germline V gene. In DNA, the CDR3 is TGCGCCAGCAGTTTAGCGTTAGGTTACGAGCAGTACTTC. As protein: CASSLALGYEQYF.

The chain recombines TRBV7-3 with TRBJ2-1; D gene unclear. Trimming left V 5 bases short and J 5 bases short, with 10 bases between. Germline CDR1 and CDR2: SGHTA and FQGTGA. This CDR3 spans 13 amino acids. CDR3: CASSTGPDNEQFF. In DNA, the CDR3 is TGTGCCAGCAGCACCGGGCCCGACAATGAGCAGTTCTTC.

The chain couples TRBV5-1 to TRBJ1-2; D gene unclear. Germline-derived CDR1 and CDR2 are SGHRS and YFSETQ. The germline V and J ends were trimmed by 2 bases and 2 bases, with 13 bases remaining between them. This CDR3 has 15 amino acids. CDR3 nucleotides: TGCGCCAGCAGCTTTATTCACGGAGGAAACTATGGCTACACCTTC. Its protein is CASSFIHGGNYGYTF.

The CDR3 nucleotides read TGTGCCAGCAGTTTATTTTCCGATGAGACCCAGTACTTC. Protein product: CASSLFSDETQYF. This chain links TRBV27 with TRBJ2-5; no clear D. The CDR3 extends over 13 amino acids. Germline V CDR1 and CDR2: MNHEY, SMNVEV (reference sequence). V was shortened by 1 base and J by 5 bases, with 8 bases between the two germline ends.

V is TRBV6-6 and J is TRBJ2-5; the D call may be TRBD1 or TRBD2 (5 bases each). The CDR3 is 14 residues long. The germline V and J ends were trimmed by 3 bases and 7 bases, with 15 bases remaining between them. Germline CDR1 is MNHNY and CDR2 is SVGAGI (reference sequence). CDR3 amino acids: CASSYAGTQGTQYF. DNA of the CDR3: TGTGCCAGCAGTTATGCCGGGACCCAGGGGACCCAGTACTTC.

This clone came up a few times. V and J are TRBV10-3 and TRBJ2-1; TRBD2 might be the D (5 bases). The CDR3 has 14 residues. V shed 6 bases and J shed 4 bases, with 13 bases lying between them. Germline CDR1 and CDR2: ENHRY and SYGVKD. CDR3 nucleotide sequence: TGTGCCATCAGCTTTAGCGTGGTTTACAATGAGCAGTTCTTC. Translating gives CAISFSVVYNEQFF.

This chain links TRBV11-2 with TRBJ2-1; D possibly uses TRBD1 or TRBD2 (5 bases each). Germline values: CDR1 SGHAT, CDR2 FQNNGV. The ends were cut back, 5 bases at V and 6 bases at J, with 17 bases in the middle. CDR3 size: 15 residues. The CDR3 protein is CASSPSRERRNEQFF. The CDR3 DNA follows: TGTGCCAGCAGCCCTAGCAGGGAACGTCGCAATGAGCAGTTCTTC.

This clone was seen more than once but under ten times. The chain combines TRBV9 with TRBJ1-3; D is possibly TRBD1 (6 bases). The CDR3 loop spans 16 amino acids. V lost 0 bases to trimming and J lost 2 bases, with 12 bases between them. CDR1 is SGDLS, CDR2 YYNGEE, per germline. The CDR3 bases are TGTGCCAGCAGCGTAGGCGGGGGGGCAGCTGGAAACACCATATATTTT. It encodes CASSVGGGAAGNTIYF.

J is TRBJ2-1 and V is TRBV10-3, with 12 bases that match TRBD2. In germline, CDR1 is ENHRY, CDR2 SYGVKD. The CDR3 covers 15 residues. Unmatched junction bases numbered 2, after V lost 0 bases and J lost 8 bases. CDR3 sequence reads: CAISESTSGSDEQFF. The CDR3 bases are TGTGCCATCAGTGAGTCGACTAGCGGGAGTGATGAGCAGTTCTTC.

The rearrangement links TRBV11-2 to TRBJ2-1; no definite D call. In germline, CDR1 is SGHAT, CDR2 FQNNGV. V was clipped by 4 bases and J by 2 bases, with 12 bases between them. The length of the CDR3 is 15 residues. CDR3 nucleotide sequence: TGTGCCAGCAGCTCTGGGGTGTCACCCTACAATGAGCAGTTCTTC. Encoded protein: CASSSGVSPYNEQFF.

The chain is built from TRBV6-1 and TRBJ2-1; TRBD1 or TRBD2 may be the D gene (5 bases each). The CDR3 runs 14 residues. CDR1 is MNHNS and CDR2 is SASEGT in the germline V gene. Trimming stripped 2 bases from V and 6 bases from J, with 11 bases between. CDR3 protein: CASSELFGGNEQFF. In nucleotides, the CDR3 is TGTGCCAGCAGTGAATTGTTTGGGGGCAATGAGCAGTTCTTC.